The 20 T cell receptor beta chains reported below all come from one sample, sequenced in a study of T-cell reconstitution after alpha-beta-depleted transplantation in children. Unique molecular identifiers were built into the TCRbeta library. TCRdb passed the PCR reads through MiXCR, listing each CDR3 protein once. The table shows about 610,000 distinct CDR3 sequences, with over 9.5% occurring only once. The source material was PBMCs from the stem cell graft donor, sampled from the stem cell graft. These receptors were obtained from a human donor who donated a stem cell graft to a child with acute myeloid leukemia.

This clonotype was detected ten times or more. The chain joins TRBV15 to TRBJ2-1, with D perhaps given as TRBD1 or TRBD2 (5 bases each). Trimming removed 1 base from V and 0 bases from J, with 13 bases in between. CDR1 is LNHNV and CDR2 is YYDKDF in the germline V gene (reference sequence). The CDR3 length is 17 residues. CDR3 bases: TGTGCCACCAGCAGAGCAAACGGGGCCGGCTCCTACAATGAGCAGTTCTTC. Encoded protein: CATSRANGAGSYNEQFF. The full variable domain, with the rest looked up from reference TRBV15 and TRBJ2-1, is DAMVIQNPRYQVTQFGKPVTLSCSQTLNHNVMYWYQQKSSQAPKLLFHYYDKDFNNEADTPDNFQSRRPNTSFCFLDIRSPGLGDTAMYLCATSRANGAGSYNEQFFGPGTRLTVL.

The chain couples TRBV28 to TRBJ1-6; D unresolved. The V gene lost 7 bases and the J gene lost 6 bases, with 16 bases spanning the gap. The germline CDR1 and CDR2 sequences are MDHEN and SYDVKM. This CDR3 has 15 amino acids. For the CDR3, the DNA is TGTGCCAGCACTAGGATTCAGTCTTCTAATTCACCCCTCCACTTT. Translating it yields CASTRIQSSNSPLHF. Looking up the rest from reference TRBV28 and TRBJ1-6 gives the full variable domain: DVKVTQSSRYLVKRTGEKVFLECVQDMDHENMFWYRQDPGLGLRLIYFSYDVKMKEKGDIPEGYSVSREKKERFSLILESASTNQTSMYLCASTRIQSSNSPLHFGNGTRLTVT.

The table lists this clonotype with a few counts. This chain links TRBV5-1 with TRBJ2-3; 13 bases are a match to TRBD2. With 4 bases clipped from V and 1 base from J, the junction kept 6 bases outside the gene matches. Germline V gene data show CDR1 as SGHRS and CDR2 as YFSETQ. The length of the CDR3 is 17 residues. The CDR3 DNA follows: TGCGCCAGCAGCGGACTAGCGGGAGAGAGGGGCACAGATACGCAGTATTTT. It translates to CASSGLAGERGTDTQYF. The variable domain in full, with the rest retrieved from reference TRBV5-1 and TRBJ2-3, is KAGVTQTPRYLIKTRGQQVTLSCSPISGHRSVSWYQQTPGQGLQFLFEYFSETQRNKGNFPGRFSGRQFSNSRSEMNVSTLELGDSALYLCASSGLAGERGTDTQYFGPGTRLTVL.

V usage is TRBV25-1 and J usage is TRBJ1-4; 8 positions match TRBD1. This CDR3 has 16 amino acids. Per germline, CDR1 MGHDK and CDR2 SYGVNS. V was clipped by 6 bases and J by 5 bases; unmatched bases: 11. The DNA for the CDR3 is TGTGCCAGCAGCAAACAAGGGACAGGCGTGAATGAAAAACTGTTTTTT. Translated, it gives CASSKQGTGVNEKLFF.

This clonotype appeared a few times. This chain joins TRBV30 and TRBJ1-5, with a weak D call TRBD1 (5 bases). Germline values: CDR1 GTSNPN, CDR2 SVGIG (reference sequence). V dropped 2 bases and J dropped 0 bases, with 17 bases sitting between them. This CDR3 has 17 amino acids. The CDR3 is CAWSKIRSGNSNQPQHF. Written as DNA, the CDR3 is TGTGCCTGGAGTAAAATTCGGTCAGGGAATAGCAATCAGCCCCAGCATTTT.

J is TRBJ1-1 and V is TRBV15, with a tentative D call TRBD1 (6 bases). The germline V gene encodes CDR1 LNHNV and CDR2 YYDKDF (reference sequence). V was cut by 3 bases and J by 1 base, with 9 bases left in between. The CDR3 runs to 14 residues. CDR3 sequence (DNA): TGTGCCACCAGCAGCGGAGGGGGGAACACTGAAGCTTTCTTT. Translating it yields CATSSGGGNTEAFF.

This clonotype was seen repeatedly, ten times or more. The chain employs TRBV3-1 and TRBJ2-7, with 14 bases matching TRBD2. Germline V lookup: CDR1 LGHDT, CDR2 YNNKEL (reference sequence). The CDR3 has 17 amino acids. Trimming at V came to 3 bases and at J to 0 bases, leaving 4 bases not matched to a gene. The chain's CDR3 is CASSQRGTSGSSYEQYF. CDR3 in DNA: TGTGCCAGCAGCCAGCGTGGGACTAGCGGGAGCTCCTACGAGCAGTACTTC.

This clonotype has at least ten counts. V and J are TRBV3-1 and TRBJ2-1; no clear D. The CDR3 length is 15 residues. Trimming pared 4 bases from V and 1 base from J, leaving 11 bases between. The germline V gene encodes CDR1 LGHDT and CDR2 YNNKEL (reference sequence). CDR3 region: CASSPVVGSYNEQFF. The CDR3 DNA follows: TGTGCCAGCAGCCCAGTGGTAGGGTCCTACAATGAGCAGTTCTTC.

This clonotype came up a few times. The chain links TRBV5-1 to TRBJ2-1, with 10 bases matching TRBD2. This CDR3 has 15 amino acids. The ends lost 5 bases at V and 3 bases at J; junction bases unmatched: 5. CDR1 and CDR2 from the germline V gene are SGHRS and YFSETQ. CDR3 sequence: CASSNRTSGYNEQFF. CDR3 in DNA: TGCGCCAGCAGTAATAGGACTAGCGGCTACAATGAGCAGTTCTTC.

This clonotype turned up a few times. The chain links TRBV29-1 to TRBJ2-1; D not certain. Trimming removed 5 bases at V and 0 bases at J, with 5 bases between. The V gene's germline CDR1 is SQVTM and CDR2 ANQGSEA. This CDR3 has 12 amino acids. The CDR3, as DNA: TGCAGCGTTTGGAGCTCCTACAATGAGCAGTTCTTC. It specifies CSVWSSYNEQFF.

This clonotype was counted only a few times. The V and J genes are TRBV6-2 or TRBV6-3 and TRBJ2-7, with 8 bases that match TRBD1. V trimming: 5 bases; J trimming: 3 bases; junction bases outside the gene matches: 3. The CDR3 totals 13 residues. Germline CDR1 reads MNHEY; CDR2 reads SVGEGT. In DNA, the CDR3 is TGTGCCAGCAGTGTCGGGACAGGCTACGAGCAGTACTTC. Translating it yields CASSVGTGYEQYF.

Worth noting for this clonotype: Given the absence of the conserved phenylalanine or tryptophan at the CDR3 end, a read error is likely. The CDR3 nucleotides are TGCAGTGCTAGGGCCCCGGGACAGGGGAGGTATGGCTACACCTGC. It specifies CSARAPGQGRYGYTC. This chain uses TRBV20-1 with TRBJ1-2; 10 positions match TRBD1. The CDR3 extends over 15 amino acids. Germline lookup yields CDR1 DFQATT and CDR2 SNEGSKA (reference sequence). J gave up 5 bases and V 3 bases, and 9 bases lay outside the gene matches.

This clonotype was counted many times. CDR3 protein: CASSRSASSGSHEQFF. In nucleotides, the CDR3 is TGTGCCAGCAGCCGAAGTGCGTCTAGCGGGAGCCATGAGCAGTTCTTC. The genes are TRBV7-3 and TRBJ2-1; 10 bases map to TRBD2. The CDR3 extends over 16 amino acids. Germline trimming cut 5 bases from V and 8 bases from J; bases unmatched to any gene: 12. The germline V gene encodes CDR1 SGHTA and CDR2 FQGTGA.

The chain has TRBV20-1 and TRBJ2-5; 9 bases are a match to TRBD2. V was pared by 0 bases and J by 5 bases, with 7 bases of the junction left unmatched. The CDR3 has 15 residues. Germline CDR1 is DFQATT and CDR2 is SNEGSKA (reference sequence). The CDR3 bases are TGCAGTGCTAGAGATGGTAGCGGGAGTATCGAGACCCAGTACTTC. Encoded protein: CSARDGSGSIETQYF.

V and J are TRBV6-5 and TRBJ2-5; TRBD2 aligns across 7 bases. This CDR3 comprises 17 residues. CDR1 and CDR2 (germline): MNHEY, SVGAGI. V lost 6 bases and J lost 5; bases outside the gene matches: 18. CDR3 in amino acids: CASSRRGSRERAETQYF. The CDR3 DNA reads as TGTGCCAGCAGCCGCCGGGGTTCGCGGGAGAGGGCGGAGACCCAGTACTTC.

This chain connects TRBV6-1 to TRBJ1-3; D unresolved. The germline V and J ends were trimmed by 9 bases and 0 bases, with 9 bases remaining between them. The CDR3 runs to 13 residues. In germline, CDR1 is MNHNS, CDR2 SASEGT. The CDR3 reads CASNVGSGNTIYF. The DNA of the CDR3 is TGTGCCAGTAATGTAGGCTCTGGAAACACCATATATTTT.

This clonotype was detected many times. This chain links TRBV4-3 with TRBJ2-7; possible D gene TRBD2, 6 bases. V shed 1 base and J shed 4 bases, with 14 bases lying between them. Germline loops: CDR1 LGHNA, CDR2 YSLEER. This CDR3 spans 15 amino acids. The CDR3 bases are TGCGCCAGCAGCCAAGTGGCGCGTAGCGGTTACGAGCAGTACTTC. Encoded protein: CASSQVARSGYEQYF.

In this sample, this clonotype turned up a few times. The chain is built from TRBV20-1 and TRBJ2-5; no firm D call. This CDR3 is built from 14 residues. With 5 bases removed from V and 2 bases from J, the gap between germline ends came to 15 bases. Germline-derived CDR1 and CDR2 are DFQATT and SNEGSKA (reference sequence). This CDR3 reads CSAPDSRLQETQYF. CDR3 nucleotides: TGCAGTGCTCCCGATTCCAGGCTACAAGAGACCCAGTACTTC.

This clonotype was counted between two and nine times. The V and J genes are TRBV20-1 and TRBJ1-2; D is uncertain. Between the trimmed V and J ends, which lost 0 bases and 4 bases, there was a span of 9 bases. CDR1 is DFQATT and CDR2 is SNEGSKA in the germline V gene (reference sequence). The CDR3 loop spans 13 amino acids. The CDR3 here is CSAREQNVYGYTF. As DNA, the CDR3 is TGCAGTGCTAGAGAACAGAACGTCTATGGCTACACCTTC.

This clonotype occurred many times. The V and J genes are TRBV10-3 and TRBJ2-7, with 7 bases that match TRBD1. This CDR3 comprises 13 residues. From germline, CDR1 is ENHRY and CDR2 SYGVKD. V lost 6 bases and J lost 5; bases outside the gene matches: 7. CDR3 nucleotide sequence: TGTGCCATCAGCCTCAGACAGGGACACGAGCAGTACTTC. Its translation is CAISLRQGHEQYF.